This T cell receptor (beta chain) was sequenced in a study of T cell responses to AZD1222 COVID-19 vaccine. General study results and limits: Most donors were white British, females outnumbered males, and clonal diversity was possibly underestimated. Reportedly, nearly half of unique spike TCRs recognized epitopes outside B.1.351/B.1.1.7 mutations. Spike as a whole was targeted by vaccine-associated CD4 TCRs, dominant at 160-218 and 743-854.

TCRdb's copy holds only in-frame clones and misses some; the assay was immunoSEQ multiplex PCR. The sample lists 100,000 to 150,000 clones, approximately 91% occurring once. Note on this clone: The antigen remains undetermined.

The germline V gene has CDR1 LGHDT and CDR2 YNNKEL (reference sequence). The CDR3 contains 14 residues. Trimming left V 1 base short and J 2 bases short, with 9 bases between. The TCR originated in an adult who received the AZD1222 COVID-19 vaccine. This specimen was peripheral blood, taken 28 days after the second AZD1222 dose. This chain links TRBV3-1 (or the pseudogene TRBV3-2) with TRBJ2-7, with D unresolved. CDR3 sequence: CASSQASVTYEQYF. The CDR3 bases are TGTGCCAGCAGCCAAGCCTCCGTAACCTACGAGCAGTACTTC.